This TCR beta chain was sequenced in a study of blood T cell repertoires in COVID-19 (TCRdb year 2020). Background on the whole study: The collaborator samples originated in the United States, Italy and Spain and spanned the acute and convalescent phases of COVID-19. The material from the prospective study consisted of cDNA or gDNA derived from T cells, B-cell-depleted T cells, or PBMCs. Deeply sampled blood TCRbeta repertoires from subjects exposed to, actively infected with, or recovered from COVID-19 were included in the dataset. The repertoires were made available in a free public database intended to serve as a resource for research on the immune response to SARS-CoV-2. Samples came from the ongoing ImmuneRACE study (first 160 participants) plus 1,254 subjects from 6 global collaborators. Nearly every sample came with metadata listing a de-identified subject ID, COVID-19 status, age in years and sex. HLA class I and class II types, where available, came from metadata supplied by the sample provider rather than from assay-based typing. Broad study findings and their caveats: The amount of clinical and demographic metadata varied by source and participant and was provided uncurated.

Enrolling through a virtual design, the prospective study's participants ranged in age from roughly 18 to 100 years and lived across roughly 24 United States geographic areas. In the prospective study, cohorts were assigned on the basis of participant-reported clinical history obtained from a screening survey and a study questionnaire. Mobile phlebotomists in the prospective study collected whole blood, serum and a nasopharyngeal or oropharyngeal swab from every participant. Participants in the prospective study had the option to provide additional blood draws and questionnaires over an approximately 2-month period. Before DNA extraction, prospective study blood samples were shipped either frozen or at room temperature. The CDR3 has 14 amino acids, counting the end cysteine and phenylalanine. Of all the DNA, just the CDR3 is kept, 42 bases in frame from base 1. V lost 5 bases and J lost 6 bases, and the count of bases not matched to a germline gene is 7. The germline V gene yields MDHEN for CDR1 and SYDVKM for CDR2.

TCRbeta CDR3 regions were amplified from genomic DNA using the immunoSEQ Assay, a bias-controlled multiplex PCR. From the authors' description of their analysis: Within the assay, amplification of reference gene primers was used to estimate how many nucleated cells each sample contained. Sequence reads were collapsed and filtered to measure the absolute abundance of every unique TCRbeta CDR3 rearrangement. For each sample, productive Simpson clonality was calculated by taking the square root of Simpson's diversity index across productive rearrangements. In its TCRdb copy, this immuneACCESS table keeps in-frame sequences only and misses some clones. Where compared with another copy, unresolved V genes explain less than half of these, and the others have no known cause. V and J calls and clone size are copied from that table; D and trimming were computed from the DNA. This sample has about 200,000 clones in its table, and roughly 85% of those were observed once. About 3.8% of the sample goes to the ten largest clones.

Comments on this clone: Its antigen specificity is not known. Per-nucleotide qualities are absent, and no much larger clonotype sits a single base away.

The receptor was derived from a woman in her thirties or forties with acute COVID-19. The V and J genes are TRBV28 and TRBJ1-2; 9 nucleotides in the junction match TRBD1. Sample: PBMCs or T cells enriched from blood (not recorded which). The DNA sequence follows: TGTGCCAGCAGTGTGGACAGGGGCAGGGATGGCTACACCTTC. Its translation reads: CASSVDRGRDGYTF.